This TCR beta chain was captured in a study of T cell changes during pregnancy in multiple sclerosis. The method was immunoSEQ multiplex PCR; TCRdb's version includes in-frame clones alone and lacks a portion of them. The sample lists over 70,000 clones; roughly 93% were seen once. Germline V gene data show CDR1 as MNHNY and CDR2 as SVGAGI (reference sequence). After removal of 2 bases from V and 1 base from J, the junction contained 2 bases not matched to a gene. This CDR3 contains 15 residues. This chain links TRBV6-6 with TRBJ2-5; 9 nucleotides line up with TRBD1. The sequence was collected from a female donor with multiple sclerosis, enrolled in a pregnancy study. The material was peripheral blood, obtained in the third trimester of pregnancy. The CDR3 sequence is CASSYPQGAQETQYF. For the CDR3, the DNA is TGTGCCAGCAGTTACCCACAGGGGGCCCAAGAGACCCAGTACTTC.